Each of the 2 T cell receptor beta chains below was sequenced from the same sample in a study of T cells in Graves' hyperthyroidism and ophthalmopathy (dated 2019 in TCRdb). To prepare the library, multiplex PCR was applied. TCRdb lists the instrument as Illumina HiSeq 2000. The TCR beta CDR3 regions were amplified from the RNA transcripts. The TCR CDR3 was subjected to a first round of RT-PCR using the HTBI primer set and the Qiagen OneStep RT-PCR kit. TCRdb trimmed the raw reads at Q25, called clones with MiXCR and kept productive beta chains. Identical CDR3 proteins give one entry, which carries the most common genes and DNA. A total of more than 350,000 distinct CDR3 sequences appear in this sample, nearly 15% of them only once. The ten most abundant clones make up roughly a fifth of the sample. Sequencing input: blood. The receptor set was obtained from a woman in her sixties or seventies with Graves' ophthalmopathy.

This clonotype was recorded a few times. The rearrangement links TRBV19 to TRBJ1-1, with a tentative D call TRBD1 (6 bases). Per the germline V gene, CDR1 is LNHDA and CDR2 is SQIVND (reference sequence). V lost 9 bases and J lost 2, with 13 bases in between. This CDR3 contains 13 residues. CDR3 loop: CASTTGTNTEAFF. DNA of the CDR3: TGTGCCAGCACGACAGGAACTAACACTGAAGCTTTCTTT.

This clonotype was picked up a small number of times. V is TRBV6-1 and J is TRBJ2-5, with D unresolved. CDR3 length: 13 amino acids. The ends were cut back, 5 bases at V and 0 bases at J, with 7 bases in the middle. Looked up from germline, CDR1 is MNHNS and CDR2 is SASEGT. The CDR3 nucleotides read TGTGCCAGCAGTTCTTTAAACCAAGAGACCCAGTACTTC. Its protein product is CASSSLNQETQYF.